Below, 5 T cell receptor beta chains from the same sample are listed, as sequenced in a study of cytomegalovirus exposure and HLA in healthy donors. Amplification used 60 Vbeta primers and 13 Jbeta primers. Sequenced by immunoSEQ multiplex PCR; TCRdb stores in-frame clones only, minus some. This table holds 200,000 to 250,000 clones, roughly 88% found once. Sequenced material: PBMCs. Receptor source: a boy aged 2-15 years in good health and CMV-seronegative.

The chain links TRBV4-2 to TRBJ2-7; TRBD2 matches at 7 bases. The CDR3 totals 15 residues. In germline, CDR1 is LGHNA, CDR2 YNFKEQ. V was pared by 0 bases and J by 3 bases, with 5 bases of the junction left unmatched. Here the CDR3 reads CASSQDSSGVYEQYF. CDR3 sequence (DNA): TGTGCCAGCAGCCAAGATTCGAGCGGGGTCTACGAGCAGTACTTC.

This clone was seen more than once but under ten times. The chain joins TRBV6-6 to TRBJ1-6; D unclear. With 4 bases removed from V and 7 bases from J, the gap between germline ends came to 5 bases. The CDR3 is 12 amino acids. Germline V gene data show CDR1 as MNHNY and CDR2 as SVGAGI (reference sequence). The CDR3 sequence is CASSSMNSPLHF. The DNA for the CDR3 is TGTGCCAGCAGTTCTATGAATTCACCCCTCCACTTT.

This clone was seen only once. This CDR3 is CASSLYRELDEQYF. As DNA, the CDR3 is TGTGCCAGCAGCTTATACAGGGAGCTCGACGAGCAGTACTTC. The chain links TRBV7-2 to TRBJ2-7; a possible D gene is TRBD1 (6 bases). From germline, CDR1 is SGHTA and CDR2 FQGNSA. CDR3 size: 14 residues. Trimming left V 2 bases short and J 5 bases short, with 13 bases between.

The chain has TRBV5-1 and TRBJ2-5; 11 nucleotides agree with TRBD1. CDR3 length: 15 residues. With V trimmed by 5 bases and J by 2 bases, 5 bases remained unmatched. Per the germline V gene, CDR1 is SGHRS and CDR2 is YFSETQ. CDR3 protein: CASRPRDRGQETQYF. As DNA, the CDR3 is TGCGCCAGCAGGCCCAGGGACAGGGGGCAAGAGACCCAGTACTTC. Supplemented by reference TRBV5-1 and TRBJ2-5, the full variable domain reads KAGVTQTPRYLIKTRGQQVTLSCSPISGHRSVSWYQQTPGQGLQFLFEYFSETQRNKGNFPGRFSGRQFSNSRSEMNVSTLELGDSALYLCASRPRDRGQETQYFGPGTRLLVL.

The chain couples TRBV4-1 to TRBJ2-7; a possible D gene is TRBD1 (5 bases). The germline V and J ends were trimmed by 3 bases and 6 bases, with 6 bases remaining between them. The CDR3 is 11 amino acids. CDR1 is MGHRA, CDR2 YSYEKL, per germline. The CDR3 protein is CASSQGREQYF. In nucleotides, the CDR3 is TGCGCCAGCAGCCAGGGGCGCGAGCAGTACTTC.